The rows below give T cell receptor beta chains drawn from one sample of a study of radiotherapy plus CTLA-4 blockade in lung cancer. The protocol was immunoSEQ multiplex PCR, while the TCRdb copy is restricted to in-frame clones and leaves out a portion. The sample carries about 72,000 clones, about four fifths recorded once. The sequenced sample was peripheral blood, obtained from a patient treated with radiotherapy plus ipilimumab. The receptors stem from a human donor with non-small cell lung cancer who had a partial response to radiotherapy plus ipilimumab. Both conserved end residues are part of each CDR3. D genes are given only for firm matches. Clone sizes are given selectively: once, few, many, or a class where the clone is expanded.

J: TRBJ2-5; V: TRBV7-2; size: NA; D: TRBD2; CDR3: CASSSSGRETQYF; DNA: TGTGCCAGCAGCTCTAGCGGGAGAGAGACCCAGTACTTC
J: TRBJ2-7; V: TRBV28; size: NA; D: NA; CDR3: CASSSRGPYEQYF; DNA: TGTGCCAGCAGTTCCAGGGGACCCTACGAGCAGTACTTC
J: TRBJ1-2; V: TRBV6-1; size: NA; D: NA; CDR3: CASSVLGGNYGYTF; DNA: TGTGCCAGCAGTGTCTTGGGGGGAAACTATGGCTACACCTTC
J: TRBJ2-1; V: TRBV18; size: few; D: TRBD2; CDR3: CASSLPLAGGYNEQFF; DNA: TGTGCCAGCTCACTACCCCTAGCGGGAGGGTACAATGAGCAGTTCTTC
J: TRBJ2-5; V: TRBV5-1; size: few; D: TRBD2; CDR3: CASSLLAGGRETQYF; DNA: TGCGCCAGCAGCCTGTTAGCGGGAGGGAGAGAGACCCAGTACTTC
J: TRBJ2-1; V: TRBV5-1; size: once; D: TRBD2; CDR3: CASSFTSGGSYNEQFF; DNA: TGCGCCAGCAGCTTCACTAGCGGGGGGTCCTACAATGAGCAGTTCTTC
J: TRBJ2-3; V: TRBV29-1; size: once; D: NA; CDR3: CSATGTSTDTQYF; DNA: TGCAGCGCCACGGGTACTAGCACAGATACGCAGTATTTT
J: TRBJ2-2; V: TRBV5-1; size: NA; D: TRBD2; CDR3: CASSAAGETGELFF; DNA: TGCGCCAGCAGTGCAGCGGGAGAGACCGGGGAGCTGTTTTTT
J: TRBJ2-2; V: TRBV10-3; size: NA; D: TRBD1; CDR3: CAISAERTGGSWTGELFF; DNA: TGTGCCATCAGCGCTGAGAGGACAGGGGGAAGCTGGACCGGGGAGCTGTTTTTT
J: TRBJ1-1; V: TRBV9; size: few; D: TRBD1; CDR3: CASNPGQGAGTEAFF; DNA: TGTGCCAGCAACCCGGGACAGGGGGCGGGCACTGAAGCTTTCTTT
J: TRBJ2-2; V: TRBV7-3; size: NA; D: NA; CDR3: CASSVSPLAGELFF; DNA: TGTGCCAGCAGCGTAAGCCCCCTAGCCGGGGAGCTGTTTTTT
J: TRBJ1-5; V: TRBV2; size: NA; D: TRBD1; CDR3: CASSASGGGQPQHF; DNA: TGTGCCAGCAGTGCATCAGGGGGAGGTCAGCCCCAGCATTTT
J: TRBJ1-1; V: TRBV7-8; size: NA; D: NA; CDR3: CASSLLSLTGSTTEAFF; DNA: TGTGCCAGCAGCTTATTATCCCTAACAGGCAGTACCACTGAAGCTTTCTTT
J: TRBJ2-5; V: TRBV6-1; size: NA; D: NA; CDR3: CASTNRGGGETQYF; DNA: TGTGCCAGCACCAACAGGGGAGGAGGAGAGACCCAGTACTTC
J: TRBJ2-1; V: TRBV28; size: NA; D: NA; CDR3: CASSFSVPGSEQFF; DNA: TGTGCCAGCAGTTTTTCCGTCCCAGGTAGTGAGCAGTTCTTC
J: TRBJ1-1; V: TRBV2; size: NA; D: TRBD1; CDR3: CASRQTGVEAFF; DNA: TGTGCCAGCAGGCAGACAGGGGTTGAAGCTTTCTTT
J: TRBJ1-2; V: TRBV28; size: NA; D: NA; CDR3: CASSPARPGNTF; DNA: TGTGCCAGCAGTCCTGCCAGGCCGGGAAACACCTTC
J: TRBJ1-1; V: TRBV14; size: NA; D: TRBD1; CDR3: CATKGQGRNTEAFF; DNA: TGTGCCACCAAGGGACAGGGGAGGAACACTGAAGCTTTCTTT
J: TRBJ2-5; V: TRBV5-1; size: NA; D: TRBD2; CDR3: CASNFNALAGEETQYF; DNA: TGCGCCAGCAACTTTAACGCCCTAGCGGGAGAGGAGACCCAGTACTTC
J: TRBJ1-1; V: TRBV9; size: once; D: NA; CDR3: CASSVEGGGPEAFF; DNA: TGTGCCAGCAGCGTAGAAGGGGGAGGGCCTGAAGCTTTCTTT
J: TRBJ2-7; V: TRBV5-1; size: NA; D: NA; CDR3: CASSSGGGGEQYF; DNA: TGCGCCAGCAGCTCTGGGGGGGGCGGGGAGCAGTACTTC
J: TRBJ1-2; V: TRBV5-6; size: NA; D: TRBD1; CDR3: CASRSGTGISGYTF; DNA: TGTGCCAGCAGATCCGGGACAGGGATTAGCGGCTACACCTTC
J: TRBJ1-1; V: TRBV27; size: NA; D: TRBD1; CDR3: CASSRQGTNTEAFF; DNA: TGTGCCAGCAGTCGACAGGGAACGAACACTGAAGCTTTCTTT
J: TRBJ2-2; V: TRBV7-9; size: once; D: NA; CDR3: CASSLGANTGELFF; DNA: TGTGCCAGCAGCCTTGGAGCGAACACCGGGGAGCTGTTTTTT
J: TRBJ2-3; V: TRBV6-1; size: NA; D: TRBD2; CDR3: CASTMASGRPDTQYF; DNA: TGTGCCAGCACCATGGCTAGCGGGAGGCCAGATACGCAGTATTTT
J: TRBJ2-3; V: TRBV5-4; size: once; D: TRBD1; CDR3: CASSGTGRDTQYF; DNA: TGTGCCAGCAGCGGGACAGGGAGGGATACGCAGTATTTT